What follows are 16 T cell receptor beta chains derived from one specimen sequenced in a study of blood T cell repertoires in COVID-19 (dated by TCRdb to 2019 to 2021). Library method: the immunoSEQ multiplex PCR assay. The clones in this table, taken by TCRdb from immuneACCESS, are in-frame only. Not every clone is retained; where verified, under half of the shortfall comes from an unresolved V gene, and the cause of the rest is unknown. In this sample the table shows 80,000 to 95,000 clones, roughly nine tenths of which occur a single time. The ten most abundant clones make up about 3% of the sample. The sequencing sample was made of peripheral blood. The receptors were sampled from a woman in her fifties or sixties with active or convalescent COVID-19.

This sequence joins TRBV7-9 and TRBJ2-5; 8 bases match TRBD2. V gave up 6 bases and J gave up 2 bases; unmatched junction bases: 5. This CDR3 region has 14 residues. Germline CDR1 SEHNR, CDR2 FQNEAQ (reference sequence). DNA of the CDR3: TGTGCCAGCAGAGCCTCGGGGGGGCAAGAGACCCAGTACTTC. This sequence encodes CASRASGGQETQYF. The complete variable domain, with remaining parts taken from reference TRBV7-9 and TRBJ2-5, reads DTGVSQNPRHKITKRGQNVTFRCDPISEHNRLYWYRQTLGQGPEFLTYFQNEAQLEKSRLLSDRFSAERPKGSFSTLEIQRTEQGDSAMYLCASRASGGQETQYFGPGTRLLVL.

This clone was seen a few times. This chain connects TRBV5-4 to TRBJ1-2; D may be TRBD1 (5 bases). The germline V gene has CDR1 SGHNT and CDR2 YYREEE (reference sequence). Between the trimmed V and J ends, which lost 2 bases and 11 bases, there was a span of 10 bases. CDR3 size: 11 residues. The CDR3 here is CASSFLGGYTF. In DNA, the CDR3 is TGTGCCAGCAGCTTTCTCGGGGGATACACCTTC. The whole variable domain, remainder taken from reference TRBV5-4 and TRBJ1-2, is ETGVTQSPTHLIKTRGQQVTLRCSSQSGHNTVSWYQQALGQGPQFIFQYYREEENGRGNFPPRFSGLQFPNYSSELNVNALELDDSALYLCASSFLGGYTFGSGTRLTVV.

V is TRBV7-3 and J is TRBJ2-3; TRBD2 aligns across 8 bases. The CDR3 is 15 residues long. The junction had 8 bases not matched to a gene; V was cut back by 4 bases and J by 5 bases. CDR1 is SGHTA, CDR2 FQGTGA, per germline. CDR3 loop: CASSSGTSFLDTQYF. The CDR3, as DNA: TGTGCCAGCAGCTCCGGGACTAGTTTTTTAGATACGCAGTATTTT.

The chain joins TRBV5-1 to TRBJ2-1; 7 positions agree with TRBD1. V dropped 5 bases and J dropped 7; count of bases not matched to a gene: 3. This CDR3 is built from 12 residues. Germline V gives CDR1 SGHRS, CDR2 YFSETQ. The CDR3 DNA is TGCGCCAGCAGGACAGGGCCTAATGAGCAGTTCTTC. Translating gives CASRTGPNEQFF.

This clone was found once. The V and J genes are TRBV7-2 and TRBJ1-5; D is possibly TRBD1 (5 bases). V was shortened by 5 bases and J by 2 bases, with 16 bases between the two germline ends. CDR1 and CDR2 (germline): SGHTA, FQGNSA. The CDR3 covers 16 residues. The CDR3 region is CASSPLGGRGNQPQHF. The DNA for the CDR3 is TGTGCCAGCAGCCCTTTGGGGGGTCGAGGCAATCAGCCCCAGCATTTT.

The CDR3 coding sequence is TGCGCCAGCAGCCGGGGGGTCAACTATGGCTACACCTTC. Protein sequence: CASSRGVNYGYTF. The J gene is TRBJ1-2, the V gene TRBV4-3, with D perhaps matching TRBD1 (5 bases). CDR3 length: 13 residues. The germline CDR1 and CDR2 sequences are LGHNA and YSLEER. V lost 4 bases and J 2 bases, leaving 8 bases between the germline ends.

This chain uses TRBV30 with TRBJ1-1, with D possibly being TRBD1 (6 bases). The CDR3 sequence is 12 residues long. From germline, CDR1 is GTSNPN and CDR2 SVGIG (reference sequence). V was cut by 2 bases and J by 4 bases, with 8 bases left in between. CDR3 sequence (DNA): TGTGCCTGGAGTCAGGGGAGCACTGAAGCTTTCTTT. It codes for CAWSQGSTEAFF.

The chain is built from TRBV30 and TRBJ1-5; 8 bases map to TRBD1. Trimming took 0 bases from V and 4 from J; bases not matched to a gene: 5. Per germline, CDR1 GTSNPN and CDR2 SVGIG (reference sequence). There are 15 residues in the CDR3. CDR3: CAWSVRNRGNQPQHF. In nucleotides, the CDR3 is TGTGCCTGGAGTGTACGCAACAGGGGGAATCAGCCCCAGCATTTT.

The rearrangement links TRBV27 to TRBJ2-3; a possible D gene is TRBD2 (5 bases). V lost 3 bases to trimming and J lost 6 bases, with 10 bases between them. The germline V gene encodes CDR1 MNHEY and CDR2 SMNVEV (reference sequence). This CDR3 is 13 amino acids long. The CDR3 coding sequence is TGTGCCAGCAGTTTTTCACAGCGGGATACGCAGTATTTT. The encoded protein is CASSFSQRDTQYF.

The chain couples TRBV7-2 to TRBJ2-5, with TRBD1 matching over 9 bases. The ends lost 3 bases at V and 4 bases at J; junction bases unmatched: 6. The CDR3 has 15 residues. Germline V CDR1 and CDR2: SGHTA, FQGNSA. CDR3 sequence (DNA): TGTGCCAGCAGCTTGCGGGACAGGGTAGGAGAGACCCAGTACTTC. This codes for CASSLRDRVGETQYF.

This clone was observed once. The chain carries TRBV29-1 and TRBJ1-1, with a weak D call TRBD1 (6 bases). This CDR3 is built from 12 residues. Trimming left V 7 bases short and J 4 bases short, with 13 bases between. Germline V gene sequence: CDR1 SQVTM, CDR2 ANQGSEA. CDR3 protein: CSASTGSTEAFF. CDR3 coding DNA: TGCAGCGCTTCGACAGGTAGCACTGAAGCTTTCTTT. Full variable domain (rest looked up from reference TRBV29-1 and TRBJ1-1): SAVISQKPSRDICQRGTSLTIQCQVDSQVTMMFWYRQQPGQSLTLIATANQGSEATYESGFVIDKFPISRPNLTFSTLTVSNMSPEDSSIYLCSASTGSTEAFFGQGTRLTVV.

The rearrangement uses TRBV7-2 and TRBJ2-3; D unresolved. Trimming pared 1 base from V and 4 bases from J, leaving 9 bases between. This CDR3 contains 14 residues. Per germline, CDR1 SGHTA and CDR2 FQGNSA. CDR3 in DNA: TGTGCCAGCAGCTTAGGAGTTGCGGCAGATACGCAGTATTTT. Its protein is CASSLGVAADTQYF.

This clone has only one observation. The V call is TRBV30, the J call TRBJ1-1; D not certain. The V end was cut by 1 base, the J end by 2 bases, with 8 bases between. Looked up from germline, CDR1 is GTSNPN and CDR2 is SVGIG (reference sequence). The CDR3 spans 13 residues. The CDR3 sequence is CAWSGQANTEAFF. CDR3 nucleotides: TGTGCCTGGAGTGGGCAGGCAAACACTGAAGCTTTCTTT.

The count of this clone is one. The rearrangement joins TRBV25-1 to TRBJ1-1, with 8 bases lining up with TRBD1. CDR1 MGHDK and CDR2 SYGVNS come from the germline V gene. The CDR3 extends over 15 amino acids. Trimming at V came to 3 bases and at J to 5 bases, leaving 8 bases not matched to a gene. The CDR3 coding sequence is TGTGCCAGCAGTGAGAGGACAGGGCGGGGGACTGAAGCTTTCTTT. Residues: CASSERTGRGTEAFF. Full variable domain (outside the CDR3, taken from reference TRBV25-1 and TRBJ1-1): EADIYQTPRYLVIGTGKKITLECSQTMGHDKMYWYQQDPGMELHLIHYSYGVNSTEKGDLSSESTVSRIRTEHFPLTLESARPSHTSQYLCASSERTGRGTEAFFGQGTRLTVV.

Of note for this clone: Other DNA sequences from this sample encode an identical CDR3 as well. V usage is TRBV18 and J usage is TRBJ2-7; 8 positions match TRBD2. Trimming took 6 bases from V and 6 from J; bases not matched to a gene: 22. This CDR3 spans 18 amino acids. Germline-derived CDR1 and CDR2 are KGHSH and LQKENI. CDR3 DNA sequence: TGTGCCAGCTCCCTAAACGGGCCGTTAGCGGGGAGTCTCGGCGAGCAGTACTTC. This encodes CASSLNGPLAGSLGEQYF.

This rearrangement joins TRBV9 to TRBJ2-5; D is undetermined. CDR3 length: 13 amino acids. Germline V gene sequence: CDR1 SGDLS, CDR2 YYNGEE. The germline V and J ends were trimmed by 2 bases and 5 bases, with 10 bases remaining between them. CDR3 region: CASSVGEWETQYF. CDR3 DNA: TGTGCCAGCAGCGTGGGCGAATGGGAGACCCAGTACTTC. The variable domain in full, with the rest retrieved from reference TRBV9 and TRBJ2-5, is DSGVTQTPKHLITATGQRVTLRCSPRSGDLSVYWYQQSLDQGLQFLIQYYNGEERAKGNILERFSAQQFPDLHSELNLSSLELGDSALYFCASSVGEWETQYFGPGTRLLVL.